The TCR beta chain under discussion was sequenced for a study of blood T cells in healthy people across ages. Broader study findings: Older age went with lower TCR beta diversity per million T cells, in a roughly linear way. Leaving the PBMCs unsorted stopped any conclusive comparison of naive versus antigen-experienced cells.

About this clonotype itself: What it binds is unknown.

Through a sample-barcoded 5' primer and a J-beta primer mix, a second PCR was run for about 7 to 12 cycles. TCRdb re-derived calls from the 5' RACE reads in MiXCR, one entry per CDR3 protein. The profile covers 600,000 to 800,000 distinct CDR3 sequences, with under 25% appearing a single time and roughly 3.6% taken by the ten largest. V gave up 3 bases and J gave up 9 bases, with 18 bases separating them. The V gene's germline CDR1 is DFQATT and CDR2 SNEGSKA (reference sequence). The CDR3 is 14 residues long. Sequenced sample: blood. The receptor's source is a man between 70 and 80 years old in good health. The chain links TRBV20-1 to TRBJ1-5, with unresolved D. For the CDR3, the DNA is TGCAGTGCTAGCCTATCTTCGATTGAGGGGCCCCAGCATTTT. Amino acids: CSASLSSIEGPQHF.